The rows below give T cell receptor beta chains drawn from one sample of a study of blood T cell repertoires in COVID-19. Here immunoSEQ multiplex PCR was the method, and the copy in TCRdb shows in-frame clones only, minus some. The table records some 13,000 clones, 78% of them present only once. The sample consisted of peripheral blood. These receptor sequences come from a human donor in a cohort sampled during active COVID-19. The conserved cysteine and the conserved F or W are not part of the CDR3 here. The order of the fields is J gene, V gene, CDR3 protein.

TRBJ1-1 TRBV7-2 ASSRRTRTEAF
TRBJ2-2 TRBV28 ASLQGSRTGELF
TRBJ1-2 TRBV29-1 SVASEGQGYGYT
TRBJ2-5 TRBV15 ATSRRASQETQY
TRBJ2-1 TRBV20-1 SARSVNEQF
TRBJ2-1 TRBV7-2 ASSLKAGGPGEQF
TRBJ1-5 TRBV6-5 ASRIDRGHNQPQH
TRBJ2-6 TRBV11-2 ASSPTGSGANVLT
TRBJ2-7 TRBV19 ASRNSGQGIYEQY
TRBJ2-5 TRBV5-6 ASSPGGETQY
TRBJ2-5 TRBV9 ASSVQGHQETQY
TRBJ1-1 TRBV5-1 ASSLVSGRANTEAF
TRBJ2-2 TRBV4-2 ASSQPDTTGELF
TRBJ2-5 TRBV27 ASSSDRTGNGKTQY
TRBJ2-1 TRBV21-1 ASSKDSSGDYNEQF
TRBJ2-7 TRBV7-2 ASSLGDRALEQY
TRBJ1-2 TRBV5-6 ASSATPGTAYYGYT
TRBJ2-1 TRBV6-6 ASSSDSYSYNEQF
TRBJ1-2 TRBV7-9 ASSPPSDSYGYT
TRBJ1-4 TRBV7-2 ASSPGGGQNEKLF
TRBJ1-1 TRBV5-5 ASSFLLTGGAEAF
TRBJ2-7 TRBV30 AWGGMTGVSSYEQY
TRBJ2-7 TRBV5-4 ASSDNVGRGGSYEQY
TRBJ1-5 TRBV19 ASSTKTGLNQPQH
TRBJ1-6 TRBV10-1 ASSEGRGSSYNSPLH
TRBJ2-1 TRBV11-2 ASSLDPGHEQF
TRBJ1-2 TRBV28 ASSLSRQEGYT